These T cell receptor beta chains were read from a single sample in a study of early T cells in non-severe SARS-CoV-2 infection. TCRdb ran MiXCR on the 5' RACE reads and lists one entry per CDR3 protein. The sample carries 85,000 to 90,000 distinct CDR3 sequences, roughly 15% recorded once. The material sequenced was whole blood. The receptors stem from an adult who was a healthcare worker with PCR-confirmed SARS-CoV-2 infection or an uninfected control (not recorded which). The CDR3 runs from the conserved cysteine through the conserved F or W. The D gene is left open where the match is weak. Clone sizes are given selectively: once, few, many, or a class where the clone is expanded.

j_call v_call d_call clone_size cdr3_aa cdr3_nt
TRBJ2-1 TRBV2 NA few CASSEGRGHEQFF TGTGCCAGCAGTGAAGGTCGGGGCCATGAGCAGTTCTTC
TRBJ2-5 TRBV2 TRBD2 NA CASSVSGGQETQYF TGTGCCAGCAGTGTTAGCGGGGGCCAAGAGACCCAGTACTTC
TRBJ2-2 TRBV28 NA NA CASSLGLQTGELFF TGTGCCAGCAGTTTGGGTCTTCAGACTGGGGAGCTGTTTTTT
TRBJ2-3 TRBV20-1 TRBD1 many CSAGGQGLDTQYF TGCAGTGCTGGAGGACAGGGATTAGATACGCAGTATTTT
TRBJ2-1 TRBV10-3 TRBD1 once CAISSIGTESYNEQFF TGTGCCATCAGTAGTATCGGGACAGAATCCTACAATGAGCAGTTCTTC
TRBJ1-4 TRBV12-3/TRBV12-4 NA NA CASSSDRPNEKLFF TGTGCCAGCAGTTCGGACAGACCTAATGAAAAACTGTTTTTT
TRBJ1-2 TRBV9 NA few CASSVGPENYGYTF TGTGCCAGCAGCGTAGGTCCGGAAAACTATGGCTACACCTTC
TRBJ1-4 TRBV28 NA many CASSLSVGNEKLFF TGTGCCAGCAGTTTATCGGTGGGAAATGAAAAACTGTTTTTT
TRBJ1-6 TRBV3-1 NA NA CASSQANGRNSPLHF TGTGCCAGCAGCCAAGCGAACGGCCGGAATTCACCCCTCCACTTT
TRBJ1-1 TRBV20-1 NA NA CSARGGSLRRTEAFF TGCAGTGCTAGAGGGGGCAGTCTGAGGCGCACTGAAGCTTTCTTT
TRBJ1-1 TRBV7-9 NA NA CASSLGEGMNTEAFF TGTGCCAGCAGCTTAGGGGAGGGGATGAACACTGAAGCTTTCTTT
TRBJ1-2 TRBV12-3/TRBV12-4 TRBD1 NA CASREIGQGDGYTF TGTGCCAGCAGAGAAATCGGACAGGGGGATGGCTACACCTTC
TRBJ1-5 TRBV4-1 NA NA CASSQVGGLSQPQHF TGCGCCAGCAGCCAAGTTGGGGGGCTTAGTCAGCCCCAGCATTTT
TRBJ2-3 TRBV6-1 NA NA CASSEGPWDTSTDTQYF TGTGCCAGCAGTGAAGGTCCCTGGGACACTAGCACAGATACGCAGTATTTT
TRBJ1-5 TRBV20-1 NA few CSARDDGEPSNQPQHF TGCAGTGCTAGAGACGACGGGGAACCTAGCAATCAGCCCCAGCATTTT
TRBJ1-6 TRBV4-1 NA few CASSPQGAIPLHF TGCGCCAGCAGCCCCCAGGGCGCGATTCCCCTCCACTTT
TRBJ1-6 TRBV6-6 TRBD1 few CASSYPQTGAMPLHF TGTGCCAGCAGTTACCCGCAGACAGGGGCCATGCCCCTCCACTTT
TRBJ1-5 TRBV25-1 NA few CASSVSSNQPQHF TGTGCCAGCAGTGTGTCGAGCAATCAGCCCCAGCATTTT
TRBJ2-3 TRBV27 NA few CASRGLSTDTQYF TGTGCCAGCAGAGGGTTAAGCACAGATACGCAGTATTTT
TRBJ1-5 TRBV7-2 NA few CASSLVGTLEGNQPQHF TGTGCCAGCAGCTTAGTCGGGACTCTAGAGGGGAATCAGCCCCAGCATTTT
TRBJ2-1 TRBV7-2 TRBD2 many CASSRRSGAHNEQFF TGTGCCAGCAGCCGAAGGAGCGGGGCCCACAATGAGCAGTTCTTC
TRBJ2-1 TRBV11-2 TRBD1 few CASSLIGGTGGLRNEQFF TGTGCCAGCAGCTTAATTGGGGGTACAGGGGGCCTTCGGAATGAGCAGTTCTTC
TRBJ2-2 TRBV4-2 NA many CASSQDRHMNTGELFF TGTGCCAGCAGCCAAGATAGGCACATGAACACCGGGGAGCTGTTTTTT
TRBJ1-1 TRBV3-1 NA NA CASSQDGQGKEAFF TGTGCCAGCAGCCAAGATGGACAAGGGAAGGAAGCTTTCTTT
TRBJ1-2 TRBV7-9 NA few CASSLARDYGYTF TGTGCCAGCAGCTTAGCTCGTGACTATGGCTACACCTTC
TRBJ2-2 TRBV6-4 NA NA CASSDRDTNTGELFF TGTGCCAGCAGTGACCGAGACACTAACACCGGGGAGCTGTTTTTT
TRBJ2-1 TRBV6-5 TRBD1 few CASRPDRARANEQFF TGTGCCAGCAGACCCGACAGGGCAAGGGCTAATGAGCAGTTCTTC
TRBJ1-1 TRBV5-1 NA many CASSLASDTEAFF TGCGCCAGCAGCTTGGCTTCGGACACTGAAGCTTTCTTT
TRBJ1-4 TRBV11-2 NA NA CASSLQITNEKLFF TGTGCCAGCAGCTTACAGATTACTAATGAAAAACTGTTTTTT
TRBJ1-1 TRBV20-1 NA few CSASPDGNEAFF TGCAGTGCTAGTCCCGACGGCAACGAAGCTTTCTTT
TRBJ2-1 TRBV6-1 TRBD1 NA CASSGQGFSEQFF TGTGCCAGCAGTGGACAGGGGTTTTCTGAGCAGTTCTTC
TRBJ2-5 TRBV20-1 NA few CSASGPLRQETQYF TGCAGTGCTAGTGGTCCGCTGAGGCAAGAGACCCAGTACTTC
TRBJ2-3 TRBV29-1 NA NA CSVETSLTDTQYF TGCAGCGTCGAGACTAGTTTGACAGATACGCAGTATTTT
TRBJ2-5 TRBV5-4 TRBD2 NA CASSLSAGGETQYF TGTGCCAGCAGCTTGTCGGCGGGAGGAGAGACCCAGTACTTC
TRBJ2-5 TRBV4-2 NA few CASSQDTSIQETQYF TGTGCCAGCAGCCAAGATACCTCTATTCAAGAGACCCAGTACTTC
TRBJ1-5 TRBV29-1 NA few CSVAVLDSNQPQHF TGCAGCGTTGCAGTGCTTGATAGCAATCAGCCCCAGCATTTT
TRBJ1-5 TRBV19 TRBD1 few CASRGTGSNQPQHF TGTGCCAGTAGGGGGACAGGTAGCAATCAGCCCCAGCATTTT
TRBJ2-1 TRBV6-2/TRBV6-3 NA few CASNNGQISYNEQFF TGTGCCAGCAACAACGGACAGATTTCCTACAATGAGCAGTTCTTC
TRBJ2-1 TRBV20-1 NA few CSARDPGIFNEQFF TGCAGTGCTAGAGATCCAGGGATCTTCAATGAGCAGTTCTTC
TRBJ2-1 TRBV6-2/TRBV6-3 NA NA CASSSRPTNEQFF TGTGCCAGCAGTTCCCGCCCCACCAATGAGCAGTTCTTC
TRBJ1-5 TRBV5-6 NA few CASSLGGDQPQHF TGTGCCAGCAGCTTGGGAGGGGATCAGCCCCAGCATTTT